The clone carrying this TCR beta chain was observed a few times. This record comes from a study of blood T cell repertoires in COVID-19. TCRdb's table, derived via immunoSEQ multiplex PCR, lists solely in-frame clones and lacks some. The table includes 330,000 or so clones, 92% detected once. The sequence came from a woman aged 25 to 45 who had recovered from COVID-19. Sequenced: PBMCs or T cells enriched from blood (not recorded which).

CDR3 region: CASSSTGGIGNGYTF. The CDR3 nucleotides are TGTGCCAGCAGCTCTACAGGGGGTATCGGGAATGGCTACACCTTC. The V and J genes are TRBV7-2 and TRBJ1-2, with TRBD1 matching 8 bases. Germline trimming cut 4 bases from V and 6 bases from J; bases unmatched to any gene: 10. The CDR3 runs to 15 residues. CDR1 is SGHTA and CDR2 is FQGNSA in the germline V gene.